This T cell receptor (beta chain) was sequenced during a study of shared clonotypes between healthy human individuals. With respect to this clone: The antigen remains undetermined.

Data came from immunoSEQ multiplex PCR; TCRdb stores just in-frame clones and leaves some out. The sample contains around 1.4 million clones, less than 99% of which appear only once. CD4+ cell separation produced CD45RA+ naive and CD45RA-negative memory subsets. Findings and limits, study-wide: Sharing of clonotypes among donors was expected to vary with sequencing depth. Only blood was sampled; tissue repertoires likely differ.

The source of this sequence is a man aged 25 to 45 in good health. Sequencing was carried out using naive CD4+ T cells sorted from blood. Noted subset: CD45RA+ positively selected.

CDR3 sequence reads: CASSLGLANTGELFF. The CDR3 DNA reads TGTGCCAGCAGCCTGGGACTAGCGAACACCGGGGAGCTGTTTTTT. The V and J genes are TRBV7-6 and TRBJ2-2; TRBD2 matches 8 bases. Trimming cost V 5 bases and J 0 bases; bases outside gene matches: 2. CDR3 size: 15 residues. Germline CDR1 is SGHVS and CDR2 is FNYEAQ.